The clone carrying this T cell receptor beta chain was observed a few times. These data are taken from a study of Graves' ophthalmopathy and Graves' hyperthyroidism. About the research overall: Peripheral blood was obtained at first diagnosis, ahead of any treatment.

The germline V gene encodes CDR1 SGHNT and CDR2 YYREEE (reference sequence). There are 13 residues in the CDR3. Trimming cost V 2 bases and J 6 bases, with 9 bases left between them. The authors amplified TCR beta CDR3 regions, and they did so from RNA transcripts for repertoire sequencing. Scientists carried out first-round RT-PCR using HTBI primers and then a second-round multiplex PCR. TCRdb re-called the multiplex PCR reads through MiXCR, storing one row per CDR3 protein. The sample lists roughly 700,000 distinct CDR3 sequences, roughly 41% seen once, with approximately 43% in the top ten. Additional autoimmune diseases, uncontrolled infections, pregnancy or lactation disqualified patients. Clinical symptoms, serum thyroxine, TRAb, thyroid ultrasound and orbital computed tomography were relied on for diagnosis.

This sequence originates from an adult man with Graves' ophthalmopathy. The chain uses TRBV5-4 and TRBJ1-3; D remains unclear. Sequences were obtained from peripheral blood. As DNA, the CDR3 is TGTGCCAGCAGCTTCGGACCCGCAAACACCATATATTTT. Its protein is CASSFGPANTIYF.